This T cell receptor beta chain emerged from a study of CD8 T cells in ankylosing spondylitis. Study findings and constraints: Disease-associated clones were reportedly significantly overrepresented in matched ankylosing spondylitis synovial fluid. Several highly homologous variants made up a TCR beta motif that seemed to typify ankylosing spondylitis blood.

J was trimmed by 6 bases and V by 5 bases; bases with no gene match: 7. This CDR3 has 15 amino acids. CDR1 is SGHAT, CDR2 FQNNGV, per germline. This clonotype was counted between two and nine times. Antigen unknown. Quantitative barcoded 5'-RACE was used to prepare TCR beta libraries. TCRdb fed the 5' RACE reads into MiXCR, producing one record per CDR3 protein. The table includes approximately 500,000 distinct CDR3 sequences, 10% to 15% detected once. V usage is TRBV11-2 and J usage is TRBJ2-1; 10 bases are a match to TRBD2. The specimen was blood, either unsorted or a sorted T cell fraction (not recorded which). The receptor was derived from a male donor with ankylosing spondylitis. In DNA, the CDR3 is TGTGCCAGCAGCGGGACGAGCGGGAGGGCCAATGAGCAGTTCTTC. Amino acids: CASSGTSGRANEQFF.